A single sample gave rise to the 11 T cell receptor beta chains below, sequenced in a study of blood T cell repertoires in COVID-19. TCRdb's copy holds only in-frame clones and misses some; the assay was immunoSEQ multiplex PCR. The data contain over 200,000 clones, 80% of them seen just once; the ten biggest clones take up around 5.4%. Material for sequencing was peripheral blood. The receptors shown here come from a human donor in a cohort sampled during active COVID-19.

The chain combines TRBV29-1 with TRBJ2-1; D is perhaps TRBD2 (5 bases). Germline-derived CDR1 and CDR2 are SQVTM and ANQGSEA. V lost 0 bases and J lost 4, with 10 bases in between. This CDR3 is built from 14 residues. The CDR3 DNA follows: TGCAGCGTTGAAGATGGGGAGAGATACAATGAGCAGTTCTTC. It codes for CSVEDGERYNEQFF.

The rearrangement joins TRBV24-1 to TRBJ1-5, with D perhaps TRBD1 (5 bases). Germline assignment: CDR1 KGHDR and CDR2 SFDVKD. The CDR3 loop spans 13 amino acids. Trimming left V 10 bases short and J 1 base short, with 10 bases between. CDR3: CATNQGSNQPQHF. The CDR3 coding sequence is TGTGCCACTAATCAGGGAAGCAATCAGCCCCAGCATTTT.

The chain joins TRBV5-1 to TRBJ1-4; 7 bases map to TRBD1. This CDR3 has 15 amino acids. Germline CDR1 SGHRS, CDR2 YFSETQ. Losses at the gene ends were 5 bases for V and 4 bases for J; bases not matched to a gene: 8. The CDR3 nucleotides read TGCGCCAGCAGGACCGGGACAGCATATAATGAAAAACTGTTTTTT. It codes for CASRTGTAYNEKLFF.

This chain joins TRBV6-6 and TRBJ1-3; TRBD1 might be the D (6 bases). Trimming left V 0 bases short and J 4 bases short, with 10 bases between. Germline V CDR1 and CDR2: MNHNY, SVGAGI (reference sequence). CDR3 length equals 15 residues. Written as DNA, the CDR3 is TGTGCCAGCAGTTACTCAACAGGGCAAGGAAACACCATATATTTT. Its translation: CASSYSTGQGNTIYF.

The V call is TRBV5-1, the J call TRBJ2-2, with D unresolved. The CDR3 totals 13 residues. Trimming removed 4 bases at V and 5 bases at J, with 9 bases between. From germline, CDR1 is SGHRS and CDR2 YFSETQ. The CDR3 here is CASSQLLTGELFF. As DNA, the CDR3 is TGCGCCAGCAGCCAATTACTAACCGGGGAGCTGTTTTTT.

The chain uses TRBV5-1 and TRBJ1-5; weak D call: TRBD1 (6 bases). CDR3 length: 14 amino acids. The V and J ends lost 5 bases and 4 bases respectively, with 13 bases between them. Germline loops: CDR1 SGHRS, CDR2 YFSETQ. The CDR3 spells CASSSGTTNQPQHF. In DNA, the CDR3 is TGCGCCAGCAGTTCTGGGACAACGAATCAGCCCCAGCATTTT.

The chain links TRBV5-1 to TRBJ1-1; maybe TRBD1 (6 bases). Between the trimmed V and J ends, which lost 6 bases and 0 bases, there was a span of 18 bases. The CDR3 runs to 16 residues. CDR1 SGHRS and CDR2 YFSETQ come from the germline V gene. CDR3 nucleotides: TGCGCCAGCACTAGGACAGCCCCAGGTATGAACACTGAAGCTTTCTTT. Protein: CASTRTAPGMNTEAFF. Together with reference TRBV5-1 and TRBJ1-1, the CDR3 gives the full variable domain: KAGVTQTPRYLIKTRGQQVTLSCSPISGHRSVSWYQQTPGQGLQFLFEYFSETQRNKGNFPGRFSGRQFSNSRSEMNVSTLELGDSALYLCASTRTAPGMNTEAFFGQGTRLTVV.

V and J are TRBV7-2 and TRBJ2-7, with TRBD1 identical over 8 bases. The CDR3 spans 15 residues. V dropped 1 base and J dropped 3; count of bases not matched to a gene: 5. Germline V gives CDR1 SGHTA, CDR2 FQGNSA. CDR3 sequence (DNA): TGTGCCAGCAGCTTAGGCGTGGACAGGGACTACGAGCAGTACTTC. Amino acid sequence: CASSLGVDRDYEQYF.

The chain combines TRBV28 with TRBJ1-2; TRBD1 agrees at 10 bases. Trimming removed 8 bases from V and 5 bases from J; junction bases left unmatched: 11. CDR3 length: 15 residues. Germline V lookup: CDR1 MDHEN, CDR2 SYDVKM. CDR3 sequence (DNA): TGTGCCAGCCGTAGGGACAGGGGACTTTGGTATGGCTACACCTTC. Translation: CASRRDRGLWYGYTF.

This clone was counted a single time. CDR3 residues: CAWSDRDRGRFTDTQYF. The CDR3, as DNA: TGTGCCTGGAGTGACCGGGACAGGGGGCGGTTCACAGATACGCAGTATTTT. The V call is TRBV30, the J call TRBJ2-3, with 12 bases aligning to TRBD1. In germline, CDR1 is GTSNPN, CDR2 SVGIG (reference sequence). The ends lost 1 base at V and 2 bases at J; junction bases unmatched: 7. CDR3 length: 17 residues.

This chain connects TRBV28 to TRBJ2-3, with TRBD2 matching 7 bases. V lost 7 bases and J lost 2; bases outside the gene matches: 6. Germline loops: CDR1 MDHEN, CDR2 SYDVKM. The CDR3 is 14 residues long. DNA of the CDR3: TGTGCCAGCACCCCCGGGACTACCACAGATACGCAGTATTTT. Protein sequence: CASTPGTTTDTQYF.